Below, 6 T cell receptor beta chains from the same sample are listed, as sequenced in a study of blood T cell repertoires in COVID-19 (dated by TCRdb to about 2020). Libraries were built with the immunoSEQ multiplex PCR assay. Held by TCRdb, this immuneACCESS table contains in-frame sequences only and omits some clones. Under half of the omission traces to an unresolved V gene where checked; the cause of the rest is unknown. The sample includes 150,000 to 200,000 clones, with approximately 82% observed a single time. The ten largest make up 17% of the sample. Sequencing was done on a sample of PBMCs or T cells enriched from blood (not recorded which). Receptors originate from a woman between 50 and 59 years old who had recovered from COVID-19.

This clone was seen more than once but under ten times. The V and J genes are TRBV30 and TRBJ2-7; a weak D match, TRBD2 (6 bases). V gave up 3 bases and J gave up 6 bases, with 9 bases separating them. The germline gives CDR1 GTSNPN, CDR2 SVGIG (reference sequence). The CDR3 has 11 amino acids. CDR3 region: CAWSPGSEQYF. The CDR3 DNA is TGTGCCTGGAGCCCCGGGAGCGAGCAGTACTTC.

The gene calls are TRBV14 and TRBJ2-1, with TRBD2 matching over 8 bases. In germline, CDR1 is SGHDN, CDR2 FVKESK. The CDR3 is made up of 16 amino acids. After removal of 7 bases from V and 5 bases from J, the junction contained 13 bases not matched to a gene. In DNA, the CDR3 is TGTGCCAGCACCCTAAGCGGGGAGCGGGAGCACAATGAGCAGTTCTTC. Its protein is CASTLSGEREHNEQFF.

The J gene is TRBJ1-6, the V gene TRBV5-5, with D possibly being TRBD1 (5 bases). V was pared by 2 bases and J by 5 bases, with 14 bases between. This CDR3 is built from 16 residues. Germline-derived CDR1 and CDR2 are SGHKS and YYEKEE (reference sequence). CDR3 in amino acids: CASSLGVPRNNSPLHF. The CDR3 DNA is TGTGCCAGCAGCTTAGGGGTGCCGAGGAATAATTCACCCCTCCACTTT.

This chain connects TRBV14 to TRBJ1-2; maybe TRBD1 (5 bases). Germline V gives CDR1 SGHDN, CDR2 FVKESK. Trimming removed 0 bases at V and 7 bases at J, with 6 bases between. There are 12 residues in the CDR3. In DNA form, the CDR3 reads TGTGCCAGCAGCCAAGACAGGGTTGGCTACACCTTC. The encoded protein is CASSQDRVGYTF.

V and J are TRBV7-9 and TRBJ2-6, with TRBD1 identical over 8 bases. The V and J ends lost 3 bases and 4 bases, in that order; junction bases with no gene match: 5. Germline values: CDR1 SEHNR, CDR2 FQNEAQ (reference sequence). CDR3 length equals 16 residues. CDR3 in amino acids: CASSFFPGGGANVLTF. The CDR3 coding sequence is TGTGCCAGCAGCTTTTTCCCAGGGGGCGGGGCCAACGTCCTGACTTTC.

The CDR3 DNA reads as TGCGCCAGCAGCCAAGGTTCCCAGCGCGGAAACACCATATATTTT. Translated, it gives CASSQGSQRGNTIYF. The V and J genes are TRBV4-1 and TRBJ1-3, with D uncertain. Trimming shortened V by 1 base and J by 4 bases, and 11 bases separated the two germline ends. The CDR3 contains 15 residues. Germline V gene sequence: CDR1 MGHRA, CDR2 YSYEKL.